The clone carrying this T cell receptor (beta chain) was seen more than once but under ten times. The entirety of the isolated RNA underwent reverse transcription, so expressed TCRB transcripts were sequenced. TCRdb keeps only in-frame clones here, not all; method: immunoSEQ multiplex PCR. This sample yields 300,000 to 350,000 clones, of which around 15% are seen a single time; 6.7% belongs to the top ten. The data were taken from a study of beta chain features in type 1 diabetes. Germline CDR1 reads SGHTS; CDR2 reads YDEGEE. V was trimmed by 5 bases and J by 4 bases, leaving 15 bases between them. The length of the CDR3 is 14 residues.

The rearrangement joins TRBV5-8 to TRBJ1-2; D is perhaps TRBD1 (5 bases). Material: central memory CD4+ T cells from blood. The clonotype was recovered from a man aged 30 to 39 in good health. CDR3 loop: CASRLTGGPYGYTF. The CDR3 coding sequence is TGTGCCAGCAGACTTACAGGTGGTCCCTATGGCTACACCTTC.